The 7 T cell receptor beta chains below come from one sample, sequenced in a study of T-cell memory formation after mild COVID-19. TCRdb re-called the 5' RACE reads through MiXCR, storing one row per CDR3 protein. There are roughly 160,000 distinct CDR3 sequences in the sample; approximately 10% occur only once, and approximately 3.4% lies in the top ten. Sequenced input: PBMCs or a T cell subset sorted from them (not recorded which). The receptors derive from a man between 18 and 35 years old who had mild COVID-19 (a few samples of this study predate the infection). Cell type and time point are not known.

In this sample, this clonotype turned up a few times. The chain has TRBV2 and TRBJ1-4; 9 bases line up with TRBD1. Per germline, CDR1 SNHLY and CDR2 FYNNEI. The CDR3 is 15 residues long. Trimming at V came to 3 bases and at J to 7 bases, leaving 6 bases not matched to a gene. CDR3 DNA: TGTGCCAGCAGTGACCCGGGACAGGGTGCTGAAAAACTGTTTTTT. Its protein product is CASSDPGQGAEKLFF.

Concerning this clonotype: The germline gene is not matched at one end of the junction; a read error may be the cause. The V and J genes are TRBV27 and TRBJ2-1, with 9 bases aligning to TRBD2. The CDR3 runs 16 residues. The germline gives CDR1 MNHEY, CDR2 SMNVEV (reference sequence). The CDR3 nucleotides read TGTGCCAGCAGTTTAAGCGGGGGGATACCCTACACTGAGCAGTTCTTC. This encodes CASSLSGGIPYTEQFF.

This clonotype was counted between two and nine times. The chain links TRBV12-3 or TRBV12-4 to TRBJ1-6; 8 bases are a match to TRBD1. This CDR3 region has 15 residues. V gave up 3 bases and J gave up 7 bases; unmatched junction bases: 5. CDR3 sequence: CASSLHRGVNSPLHF. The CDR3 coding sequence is TGTGCCAGCAGTTTGCACAGGGGGGTGAATTCACCCCTCCACTTT.

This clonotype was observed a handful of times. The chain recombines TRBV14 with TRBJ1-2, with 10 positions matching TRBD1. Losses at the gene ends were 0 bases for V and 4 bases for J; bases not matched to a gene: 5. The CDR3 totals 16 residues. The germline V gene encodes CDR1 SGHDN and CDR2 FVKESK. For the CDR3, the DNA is TGTGCCAGCAGCCAAGACCCGGGACAGGGGAGCTATGGCTACACCTTC. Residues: CASSQDPGQGSYGYTF.

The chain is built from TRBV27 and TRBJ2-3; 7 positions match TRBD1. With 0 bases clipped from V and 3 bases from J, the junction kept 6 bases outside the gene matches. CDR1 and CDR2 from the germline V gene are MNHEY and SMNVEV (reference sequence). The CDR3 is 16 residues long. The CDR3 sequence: CASSLSVGGGTDTQYF. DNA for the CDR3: TGTGCCAGCAGTTTATCGGTAGGGGGCGGGACAGATACGCAGTATTTT.

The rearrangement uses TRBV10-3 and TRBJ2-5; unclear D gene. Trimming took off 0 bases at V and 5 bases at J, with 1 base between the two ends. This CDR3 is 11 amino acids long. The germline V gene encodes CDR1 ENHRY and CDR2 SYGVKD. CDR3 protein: CAISESETQYF. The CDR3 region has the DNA TGTGCCATCAGTGAGTCCGAGACCCAGTACTTC.

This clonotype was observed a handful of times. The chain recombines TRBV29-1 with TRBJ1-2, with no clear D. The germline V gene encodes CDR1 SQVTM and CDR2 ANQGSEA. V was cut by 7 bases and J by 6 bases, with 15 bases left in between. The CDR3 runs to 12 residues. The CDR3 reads CSAMARRNGYTF. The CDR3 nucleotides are TGCAGCGCTATGGCCAGGAGGAATGGCTACACCTTC.